This TCR beta chain comes out of a study of cytomegalovirus exposure and HLA in healthy donors (dated by TCRdb to the late 2010s). With regard to the full study: An earlier analysis of around 600 of the donors reported more than 250 Gb of sequence data and some 120 million unique TCR beta sequences from 150 million to 200 million T cells. High-throughput TCR immunosequencing, statistical association of individual TCRs with disease status, and machine learning were combined to predict cytomegalovirus infection status. Typing coverage varied by locus: about 620-630 donors for A, B, C, DRB1 and DQB1; 500 to 550 for DQA1; approximately 570 for DPA1; roughly 450 for DPB1. The study profiled the T cell repertoires of hundreds of subjects by immunosequencing and related them to cytomegalovirus serostatus. A later analysis re-analyzed previously published TCR beta repertoires from 600 to 850 donors and added high-resolution HLA genotyping to study TCR occurrence patterns. An earlier analysis of 500 to 750 of the donors applied high-throughput TCR beta sequencing to assess whether each TCR beta V gene segment acted as functional or pseudogenic. Genome-wide SNP genotypes for about 65% of the 666 donors were used in a later genetic analysis, which treated that subset as a discovery cohort. Donor age, sex, ethnicity and CMV serostatus were compiled alongside the repertoire data. Roughly 5 DR-DQ haplotypes were handled as single units for association and clustering because linkage in the cohort was strong. The study was designed to test whether signatures of past pathogen exposure could be identified by cataloging public T cell receptors. Rather than drawing on any new phenotypic data, the later analysis identified candidate immune exposures from TCR beta sequences and the way those sequences occurred across donors. On average, approximately 250,000 unique TCR beta nucleotide sequences were sequenced per donor among some 420 genotyped donors of the cohort, with roughly 19% of those sequences being non-productive. In addition to the first cohort of roughly 700 subjects, a separate validation cohort of around 110 different subjects was used. An early release covering about 600 HLA-typed donors comprised roughly 300 gigabases of sequencing data and around 80 million unique TCR sequences. Among the roughly 400 genotyped donors, 81% belonged to the genetic ancestry cluster associated with self-reported Caucasian donors. HLA typing covered class I and class II loci at four-digit resolution. All discovery cohort repertoires had been generated on a single sequencing platform. What the work shows at the level of the full study, not this receptor alone: Compared with equally common non-associated chains, HLA-associated TCR beta chains in a later analysis were more clonally expanded and had lower generation probabilities. In a later analysis, more than 15,000 TCR beta sequences were associated with specific HLA alleles at a false discovery rate of 0.05. The study listed 150 to 200 TCR beta chains as associated with cytomegalovirus. Some IMGT-functional V segments, including TRBV6-2 and TRBV6-3, could not be distinguished by the 87-base-pair reads and were therefore excluded. Compared with the 666-donor mean, donors in an Asian-associated ancestry cluster had fewer N-insertions in productive TCRs, according to a later genetic analysis. In a later analysis, several top co-occurrence clusters were reported to appear linked to parvovirus B19, influenza, CMV and Epstein-Barr virus. The sequencing pipeline was judged likely to have produced a cluster of highly shared sequence variants as a technical artifact. An earlier analysis of around 600 of the donors showed that most TCR beta V segments appeared in productive rearrangements either about 90% or about 30% of the time, which broadly matched IMGT annotations. A later analysis found that most CMV-associated TCR beta chains appeared HLA-restricted, with HLA associations seemingly driven largely by CMV exposure. Presence/absence analyses assumed roughly uniform sequencing depth across donors, an assumption that may not hold. The only immune exposure information available for the cohort was CMV serostatus. Because some donors lacked HLA typing at each locus, the association tests relied only on the typed subset. A later analysis found that TCR association rates varied across HLA loci, with DRB1 alleles showing the most associated TCRs and HLA-C alleles the fewest. The authors suggested that the approach could potentially be generalized to other disease states and immunological phenotypes. Most TCR sequences were seen in very few donors, while some public TCRs were found in many individuals. Correlated functional status among segregating V segments might be attributable to linkage disequilibrium, but an unknown experimental factor could not be ruled out. In vitro tests confirmed that a few of the cytomegalovirus-associated TCR beta chains recognize cytomegalovirus antigens. When HLA alleles, especially DR and DQ, strongly co-occurred, attributing TCR associations to individual alleles was difficult. A later genetic analysis associated a missense DCLRE1C variant with V-gene and J-gene trimming of TCR beta chains, and an independent cohort replicated the association. Only TCR beta chains were sequenced in this cohort, and the absence of alpha or paired-chain data limited detectable features. Because counts were too low, around 18 rarely observed V segments, including chromosome 9 orphons, were left out of the earlier analysis of about 620 of the donors. A further reported finding was that TCR beta sequences accurately predicted the HLA-A and HLA-B alleles for most subjects in the first cohort. The classifier was reported to diagnose cytomegalovirus status with high specificity and sensitivity in both the original and validation cohorts.

The library was obtained by the immunoSEQ multiplex PCR assay. The multiplex PCR relied on a mix of 60 forward primers for TCR Vbeta segments and 13 reverse primers for TCR Jbeta segments. The CDR3 region of rearranged TCR beta genes was amplified from genomic DNA by a multiplex PCR assay. The amplified TCR beta libraries were sequenced on the Illumina HiSeq System as 87-base-pair reads. The authors' pipeline ran thus. A later analysis counted about 80 million unique TCR beta chains across the 500 to 850 repertoires, and some 12 million of these chains were shared by at least two donors. A nearest-neighbor algorithm error-corrected the raw reads and collapsed the reads into unique sequences, merging closely related sequences to remove PCR and sequencing errors. V, D and J gene segments were assigned by aligning CDR3 sequences to IMGT reference sequences. Each retained sequence needed at least a six-nucleotide match to both a V gene segment and a J gene segment. A rearrangement was called productive if the CDR3 had no stop codons and remained in frame with V and J, and every other rearrangement was called non-productive. Following IMGT convention, CDR3 was defined as the stretch from the second conserved V-encoded cysteine up to the conserved J-encoded phenylalanine. Sequences without an unambiguous match to a single V gene segment were excluded from the earlier analysis of almost 600 of the donors. An earlier analysis of 500 to 600 of the donors classified V segments as functional when productive rearrangements were above 56.7% and as segregating when the standard deviation between donors was above 5%. A statistical classification framework was built for diagnosing cytomegalovirus status from the catalog of TCR beta chain sequences. In a later analysis, TCR nucleotide sequences were compared against IMGT/GENE-DB human TR gene sequences so that V and J genes could be assigned. Using the TCRdist pipeline, a later analysis assigned CDR3 sequences along with most-parsimonious VDJ recombination scenarios. In a later analysis, each TCR beta chain was defined by its CDR3 amino acid sequence together with its V-gene family, and reads without a unique V-gene family were excluded. In a later analysis, several hundred highly shared, low-generation-probability nucleotide sequences were removed to address suspected cross-contamination and a sequencing artifact. In a later analysis, a clonal expansion index for each public chain was calculated from normalized within-repertoire ranks of inferred template counts. Generation probabilities in a later analysis came from a VDJ recombination model fitted to out-of-frame rearrangements, and those results were checked against IGoR. Hypergeometric tests were used in a later analysis to score TCR-TCR, TCR-HLA and TCR-CMV co-occurrence, with a repertoire-size bias correction applied to the TCR pairs. In a later analysis, false discovery rates were estimated by permuting HLA or CMV assignments 20 times. In a later analysis, co-occurring TCRs were grouped using DBSCAN, with TCRdist sequence similarity added in when clustering inside HLA-allele-positive subsets. Repertoires with fewer than 30,000 or more than 120,000 public chains were left out of co-occurrence clustering, as were about five repertoires with anomalous nucleotide sharing. Held by TCRdb, this immuneACCESS table contains in-frame sequences only and omits some clones. Under half of the omission traces to an unresolved V gene where checked; the cause of the rest is unknown. D and trimming were read from the DNA, whereas the V and J calls and clone size are those reported in that table. The sample table gives 31,000 or so clones. The ten most abundant clones make up approximately 4.8% of the sample.

Looking up the germline V gene yields CDR1 MGHRA and CDR2 YSYEKL. The junction carries 18 bases between V and J, which are trimmed by 0 bases and 1 base respectively. The CDR3 numbers 18 residues from cysteine through phenylalanine. Just the 54-base CDR3 DNA is kept, in frame starting at base 1. Worth noting for this clone: The clone's antigen remains unknown.

The cohort comprised 670 or so healthy bone marrow donors. At the time of sampling, all cohort members were nominally healthy, though unrecorded immune exposures were likely present. The donor tested CMV seronegative, placing the donor among the 352 seronegative members of the cohort. A peripheral blood sample was collected from each donor, and TCR beta sequencing was performed on peripheral blood mononuclear cells. Genomic DNA was extracted from the blood cell samples with the Qiagen DNeasy Blood Extraction Kit. Sequencing was performed on PBMCs. The TCR comes from a female donor in good health and CMV-seronegative. Here the chain combines TRBV4-1 and TRBJ1-1; TRBD1 is possibly the D segment (6 matching bases). CDR3 protein: CASSQDAARGGANTEAFF. In nucleotide form, the sequence is TGCGCCAGCAGCCAAGATGCAGCACGGGGGGGCGCGAACACTGAAGCTTTCTTT.